A single sample is the source of the 21 T cell receptor beta chains below, sequenced in a study of T cells in localized non-small cell lung cancer. Produced via immunoSEQ multiplex PCR; TCRdb's table is partial and in-frame only. Of about 41,000 clones listed, 83% are singletons. This specimen consisted of PBMCs, obtained before any cancer treatment. These receptors all come from a man aged 40 to 75 with stage II lung adenocarcinoma.

This chain uses TRBV2 with TRBJ1-5; D possibly corresponds to TRBD1 (5 bases). This CDR3 contains 14 residues. The germline gives CDR1 SNHLY, CDR2 FYNNEI. Trimming removed 7 bases from V and 2 bases from J, with 12 bases in between. CDR3 region: CASTEGARNQPQHF. DNA of the CDR3: TGTGCCAGCACAGAAGGGGCCCGCAATCAGCCCCAGCATTTT.

The rearrangement uses TRBV7-9 and TRBJ1-1; tentatively, D is TRBD1 (5 bases). The V gene's germline CDR1 is SEHNR and CDR2 FQNEAQ (reference sequence). V lost 5 bases to trimming and J lost 4 bases, with 17 bases between them. The CDR3 has 15 residues. The CDR3 protein is CASSPPMVGGTEAFF. CDR3 bases: TGTGCCAGCAGCCCCCCTATGGTCGGGGGCACTGAAGCTTTCTTT.

The J gene is TRBJ2-1, the V gene TRBV5-6, with D tentatively TRBD1 (5 bases). CDR1 and CDR2 from the germline V gene are SGHDT and YYEEEE. V shed 2 bases and J shed 10 bases, with 10 bases lying between them. CDR3 length: 12 residues. In DNA form, the CDR3 reads TGTGCCAGCAGCTTCTTTGACAGCGAGCAGTTCTTC. This encodes CASSFFDSEQFF. Combining the CDR3 with reference TRBV5-6 and TRBJ2-1 gives the whole variable domain DAGVTQSPTHLIKTRGQQVTLRCSPKSGHDTVSWYQQALGQGPQFIFQYYEEEERQRGNFPDRFSGHQFPNYSSELNVNALLLGDSALYLCASSFFDSEQFFGPGTRLTVL.

V and J are TRBV11-2 and TRBJ1-1; 8 bases line up with TRBD1. CDR3 length: 16 amino acids. Trimming at V came to 5 bases and at J to 5 bases, leaving 13 bases not matched to a gene. Germline loops: CDR1 SGHAT, CDR2 FQNNGV. The CDR3 DNA sequence: TGTGCCAGCAGCCCCGGACAGGGTGGGTGGGGAACTGAAGCTTTCTTT. Its translation is CASSPGQGGWGTEAFF. Looking up the rest from reference TRBV11-2 and TRBJ1-1 gives the full variable domain: EAGVAQSPRYKIIEKRQSVAFWCNPISGHATLYWYQQILGQGPKLLIQFQNNGVVDDSQLPKDRFSAERLKGVDSTLKIQPAKLEDSAVYLCASSPGQGGWGTEAFFGQGTRLTVV.

The chain joins TRBV19 to TRBJ2-2; 7 bases line up with TRBD1. The CDR3 is made up of 16 amino acids. Trimming took 7 bases from V and 3 from J; bases not matched to a gene: 11. Looked up from germline, CDR1 is LNHDA and CDR2 is SQIVND (reference sequence). The CDR3 DNA reads TGTGCCAGTATCCCCCGGGACAGATCCCACACCGGGGAGCTGTTTTTT. Its translation is CASIPRDRSHTGELFF.

The DNA for the CDR3 is TGTGCCAGCAGCCTTAGCGGGACCCGCACAGATACGCAGTATTTT. Protein: CASSLSGTRTDTQYF. This chain connects TRBV6-5 to TRBJ2-3, with 8 bases aligning to TRBD2. V was clipped by 6 bases and J by 1 base; unmatched bases: 6. The CDR3 length is 15 residues. Germline V lookup: CDR1 MNHEY, CDR2 SVGAGI.

This chain uses TRBV5-4 with TRBJ2-7, with D perhaps assigned TRBD1 or TRBD2 (5 bases each). Trimming removed 0 bases at V and 6 bases at J, with 13 bases between. Germline-derived CDR1 and CDR2 are SGHNT and YYREEE (reference sequence). The CDR3 is made up of 14 amino acids. In DNA, the CDR3 is TGTGCCAGCAGCTTGGAGGGACGACCTCCCGAGCAGTACTTC. Protein sequence: CASSLEGRPPEQYF.

The chain carries TRBV11-3 and TRBJ2-5, with 7 bases lining up with TRBD2. The CDR3 spans 16 residues. Germline V CDR1 and CDR2: SGHNT, YENEEA. Trimming at V came to 1 base and at J to 5 bases, leaving 10 bases not matched to a gene. CDR3 DNA sequence: TGTGCCAGCAGCTTAGGGACTAGAGGCAACTTGGAGACCCAGTACTTC. Translation: CASSLGTRGNLETQYF. Full variable domain (remainder filled in from reference TRBV11-3 and TRBJ2-5): EAGVVQSPRYKIIEKKQPVAFWCNPISGHNTLYWYLQNLGQGPELLIRYENEEAVDDSQLPKDRFSAERLKGVDSTLKIQPAELGDSAVYLCASSLGTRGNLETQYFGPGTRLLVL.

The V and J genes are TRBV11-2 and TRBJ1-1, with D possibly TRBD1 on 5 matching bases. CDR1 is SGHAT and CDR2 is FQNNGV in the germline V gene. Deletions cut 1 base from V and 8 bases from J, with 8 bases between. This CDR3 has 12 residues. DNA of the CDR3: TGTGCCAGCAGCTTAGGGGAGGGGGAAGCTTTCTTT. It codes for CASSLGEGEAFF.

This chain uses TRBV5-1 with TRBJ2-6, with D possibly matching TRBD2 (6 bases). Trimming removed 9 bases from V and 2 bases from J, with 15 bases in between. CDR1 and CDR2 (germline): SGHRS, YFSETQ. The CDR3 spans 15 residues. The CDR3 region is CATTSGVAGANVLTF. The CDR3 DNA sequence: TGCGCCACAACGTCGGGGGTGGCTGGGGCCAACGTCCTGACTTTC.

The chain carries TRBV18 and TRBJ2-7; either TRBD1 or TRBD2 may supply D (5 bases each). The germline V and J ends were trimmed by 6 bases and 0 bases, with 15 bases remaining between them. There are 15 residues in the CDR3. The germline CDR1 and CDR2 sequences are KGHSH and LQKENI. Here the CDR3 reads CASSPSKGSSYEQYF. The CDR3 DNA reads as TGTGCCAGCTCCCCGAGTAAGGGGAGCTCCTACGAGCAGTACTTC.

This chain connects TRBV21-1 to TRBJ2-5; TRBD1 is taken as the D call from the table, unchecked against the DNA. TRBV21-1 is reported as a pseudogene. This CDR3 has 16 residues. The CDR3 bases are TGTGCCAGCAGCACGTCCGGGACAAACCGAGGTGGGACCCAGTACTTC. As protein: CASSTSGTNRGGTQYF.

The V call is TRBV2, the J call TRBJ2-1, with TRBD2 identical over 14 bases. CDR1 is SNHLY and CDR2 is FYNNEI in the germline V gene. J was trimmed by 7 bases and V by 6 bases; bases with no gene match: 5. The CDR3 has 15 residues. The CDR3 reads CASREGLAGVNEQFF. CDR3 nucleotide sequence: TGTGCCAGCAGGGAGGGACTAGCGGGAGTAAATGAGCAGTTCTTC.

The chain recombines TRBV19 with TRBJ1-6; TRBD1 is a possible D gene (5 bases). The CDR3 spans 14 residues. Germline-derived CDR1 and CDR2 are LNHDA and SQIVND (reference sequence). Deletions cut 7 bases from V and 6 bases from J, with 13 bases between. The CDR3 is CASTSGTPNSPLHF. CDR3 in DNA: TGTGCCAGTACCTCCGGGACTCCTAATTCACCCCTCCACTTT.

This chain links TRBV30 with TRBJ2-5; 10 bases agree with TRBD2. Losses at the gene ends were 3 bases for V and 4 bases for J; bases not matched to a gene: 5. CDR1 is GTSNPN, CDR2 SVGIG, per germline (reference sequence). This CDR3 is built from 14 residues. CDR3 DNA sequence: TGTGCCTGGAGAACGAGCGGGGGGGGAGAGACCCAGTACTTC. Protein product: CAWRTSGGGETQYF.

V is TRBV10-1 and J is TRBJ2-3; D is ambiguous. From germline, CDR1 is WNHNN and CDR2 SYGVQD (reference sequence). V gave up 6 bases and J gave up 5 bases, with 18 bases separating them. This CDR3 is 15 amino acids long. Here the CDR3 reads CASSPGYASGDTQYF. For the CDR3, the DNA is TGCGCCAGCAGCCCCGGGTACGCTTCGGGAGATACGCAGTATTTT.

The rearrangement uses TRBV7-2 and TRBJ2-3, with 13 bases identical to TRBD2. Germline CDR1 and CDR2: SGHTA and FQGNSA. V lost 6 bases, J lost 2 bases, and 5 bases stayed unmatched. The CDR3 spans 16 residues. The CDR3 DNA sequence: TGTGCCAGCAGACCCGGACTAGCGGGAGTCACAGATACGCAGTATTTT. Protein: CASRPGLAGVTDTQYF.

This clone was observed a handful of times. This chain connects TRBV9 to TRBJ2-7; 8 nucleotides align to TRBD1. This CDR3 comprises 16 residues. Trimming removed 0 bases from V and 0 bases from J; junction bases left unmatched: 5. CDR1 and CDR2 from the germline V gene are SGDLS and YYNGEE. Here the CDR3 reads CASSVAGQASSYEQYF. The DNA of the CDR3 is TGTGCCAGCAGCGTAGCGGGACAGGCGAGCTCCTACGAGCAGTACTTC. Full variable domain (remainder filled in from reference TRBV9 and TRBJ2-7): DSGVTQTPKHLITATGQRVTLRCSPRSGDLSVYWYQQSLDQGLQFLIQYYNGEERAKGNILERFSAQQFPDLHSELNLSSLELGDSALYFCASSVAGQASSYEQYFGPGTRLTVT.

This chain uses TRBV6-5 with TRBJ2-5, with D perhaps matching TRBD2 (6 bases). Germline V gives CDR1 MNHEY, CDR2 SVGAGI. The CDR3 has 12 residues. Trimming removed 7 bases at V and 10 bases at J, with 16 bases between. The CDR3, as DNA: TGTGCCAGCACATCTGCCCGGGGGAGCCAGTACTTC. It translates to CASTSARGSQYF.

The chain couples TRBV19 to TRBJ1-5, with D maybe TRBD1 (5 bases). Trimming shortened V by 3 bases and J by 5 bases, and 17 bases separated the two germline ends. The length of the CDR3 is 16 residues. Germline V gives CDR1 LNHDA, CDR2 SQIVND (reference sequence). CDR3 coding DNA: TGTGCCAGTAGTATTTACCCCGGGGCAGGGCATCAGCCCCAGCATTTT. It yields the protein CASSIYPGAGHQPQHF.

This clone was observed a single time. The chain links TRBV19 to TRBJ1-4, with TRBD1 identical over 9 bases. CDR3 size: 16 residues. Germline assignment: CDR1 LNHDA and CDR2 SQIVND (reference sequence). Unmatched junction bases numbered 5, after V lost 2 bases and J lost 4 bases. As DNA, the CDR3 is TGTGCCAGTAGTATATCGGGACAGGGACGTAATGAAAAACTGTTTTTT. This encodes CASSISGQGRNEKLFF.